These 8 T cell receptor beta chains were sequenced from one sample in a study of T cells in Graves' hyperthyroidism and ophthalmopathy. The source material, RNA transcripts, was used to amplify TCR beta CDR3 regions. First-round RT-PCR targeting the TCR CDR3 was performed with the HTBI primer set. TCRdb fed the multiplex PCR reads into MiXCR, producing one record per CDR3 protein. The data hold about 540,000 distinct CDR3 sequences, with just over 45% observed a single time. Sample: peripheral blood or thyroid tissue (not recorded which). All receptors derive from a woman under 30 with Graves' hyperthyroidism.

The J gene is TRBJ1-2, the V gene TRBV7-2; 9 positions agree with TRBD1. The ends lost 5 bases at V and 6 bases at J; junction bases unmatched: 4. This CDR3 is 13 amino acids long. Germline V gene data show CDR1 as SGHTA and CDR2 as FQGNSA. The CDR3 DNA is TGTGCCAGCAGCCTCGGGACAGGGAATGGCTACACCTTC. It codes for CASSLGTGNGYTF.

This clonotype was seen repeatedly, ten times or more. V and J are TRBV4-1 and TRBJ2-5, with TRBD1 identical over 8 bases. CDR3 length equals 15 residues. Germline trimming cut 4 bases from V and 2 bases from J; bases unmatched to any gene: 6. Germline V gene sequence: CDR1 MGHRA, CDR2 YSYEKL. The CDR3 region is CASSPVGQGQETQYF. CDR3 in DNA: TGCGCCAGCAGCCCAGTAGGACAGGGACAAGAGACCCAGTACTTC.

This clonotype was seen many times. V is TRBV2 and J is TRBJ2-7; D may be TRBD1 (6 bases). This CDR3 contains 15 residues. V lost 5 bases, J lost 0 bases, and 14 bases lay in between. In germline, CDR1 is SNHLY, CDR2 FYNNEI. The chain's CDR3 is CASSRPQGSSYEQYF. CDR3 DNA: TGTGCCAGCAGTAGGCCCCAGGGGAGCTCCTACGAGCAGTACTTC.

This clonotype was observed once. CDR3 sequence reads: CSAYKPTGELFF. DNA for the CDR3: TGCAGTGCTTACAAGCCCACCGGGGAGCTGTTTTTT. The chain carries TRBV20-1 and TRBJ2-2; D gene ambiguous. Germline V gene sequence: CDR1 DFQATT, CDR2 SNEGSKA (reference sequence). The V end was cut by 5 bases, the J end by 4 bases, with 8 bases between. The CDR3 runs 12 residues.

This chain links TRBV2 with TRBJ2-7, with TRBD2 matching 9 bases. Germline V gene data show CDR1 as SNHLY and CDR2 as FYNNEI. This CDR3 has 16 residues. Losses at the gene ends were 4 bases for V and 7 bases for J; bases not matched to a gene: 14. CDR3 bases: TGTGCCAGCAGTGGGCCCGTGGCGGGAGGGCCCTGGGAGCAGTACTTC. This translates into CASSGPVAGGPWEQYF.

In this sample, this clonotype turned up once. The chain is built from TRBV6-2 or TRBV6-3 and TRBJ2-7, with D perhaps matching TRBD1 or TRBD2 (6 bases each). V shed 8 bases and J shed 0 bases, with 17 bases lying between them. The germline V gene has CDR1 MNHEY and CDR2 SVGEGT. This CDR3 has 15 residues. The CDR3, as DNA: TGTGCCAGCTCGAAGGAAGGGGGAGGCTCCTACGAGCAGTACTTC. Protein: CASSKEGGGSYEQYF.

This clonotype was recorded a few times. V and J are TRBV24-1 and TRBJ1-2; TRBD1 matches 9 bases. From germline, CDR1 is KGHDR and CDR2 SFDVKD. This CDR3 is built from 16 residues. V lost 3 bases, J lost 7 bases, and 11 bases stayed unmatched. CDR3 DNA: TGTGCCACCAGTGATCCGACCGGGACAGGGTTGGGTGGCTACACCTTC. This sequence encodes CATSDPTGTGLGGYTF.

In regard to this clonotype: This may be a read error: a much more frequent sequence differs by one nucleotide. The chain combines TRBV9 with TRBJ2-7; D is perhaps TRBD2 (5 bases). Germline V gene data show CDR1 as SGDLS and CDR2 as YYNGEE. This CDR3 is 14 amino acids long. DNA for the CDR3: TGTGCCAGCAGCAAGAGGGCGGAAATCTACGAGCAGTGCTTC. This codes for CASSKRAEIYEQCF.